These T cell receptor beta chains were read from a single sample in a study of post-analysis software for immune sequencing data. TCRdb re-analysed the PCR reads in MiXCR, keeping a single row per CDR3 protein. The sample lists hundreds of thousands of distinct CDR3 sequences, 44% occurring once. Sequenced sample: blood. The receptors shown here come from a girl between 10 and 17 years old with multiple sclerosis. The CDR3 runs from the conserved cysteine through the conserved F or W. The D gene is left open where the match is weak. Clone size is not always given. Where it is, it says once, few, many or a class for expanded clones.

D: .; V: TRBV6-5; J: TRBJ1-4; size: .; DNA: TGTGCCAGCAGCCCCGGAGTGGAAAAACTGTTTTTT; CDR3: CASSPGVEKLFF
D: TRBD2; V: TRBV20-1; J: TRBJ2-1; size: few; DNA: TGCAGTGCTAGGAACCTAGCGGGGGGCTCCTACAATGAGCAGTTCTTC; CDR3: CSARNLAGGSYNEQFF
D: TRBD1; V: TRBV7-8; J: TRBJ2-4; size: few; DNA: TGTGCCAGCAGCTTAGGGACAGGGGGATCCAAAAACATTCAGTACTTC; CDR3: CASSLGTGGSKNIQYF
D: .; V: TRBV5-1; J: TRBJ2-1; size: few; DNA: TGCGCCAGCAGAGTCGGGGGCGATGAGCAGTTCTTC; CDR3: CASRVGGDEQFF
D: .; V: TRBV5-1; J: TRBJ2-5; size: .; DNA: TGCGCCAGCAGCTTCAGATTACCTCAAGAGACCCAGTACTTC; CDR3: CASSFRLPQETQYF
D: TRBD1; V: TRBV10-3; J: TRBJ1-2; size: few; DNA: TGTGCCATCAGTGACCCCGGAGGGACAGGGACCCTACATGGCTACACCTTC; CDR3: CAISDPGGTGTLHGYTF
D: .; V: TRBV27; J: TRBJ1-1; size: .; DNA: TGTGCCTGCAGTTTCGGTGGAATGGATGCTTTCTTT; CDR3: CACSFGGMDAFF
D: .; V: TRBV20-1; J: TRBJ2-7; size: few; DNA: TGCAGTGCCGAGGATCGGACAGACACCTACGAGCAGTACTTC; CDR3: CSAEDRTDTYEQYF
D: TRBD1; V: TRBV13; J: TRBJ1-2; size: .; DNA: TGTGCCAGCAGCTTCTGGGACAGAAGTAACTATGGCTACACCTTC; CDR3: CASSFWDRSNYGYTF
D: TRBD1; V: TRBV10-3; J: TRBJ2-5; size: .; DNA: TGTGCCATCAGTGCCTGGACAGGGGGAGGGGGGAGTGAAGAGACCCAGTACTTC; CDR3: CAISAWTGGGGSEETQYF
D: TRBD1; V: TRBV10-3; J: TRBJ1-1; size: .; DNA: TGTGCCATCAGTGGGGCCTTAGACAGGGAAACTGAAGCTTTCTTT; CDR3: CAISGALDRETEAFF
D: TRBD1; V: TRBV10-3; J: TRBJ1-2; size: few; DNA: TGTGCCATCAGTGAACCCGGGACAGTCGACGGTGGCTACACCTTC; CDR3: CAISEPGTVDGGYTF
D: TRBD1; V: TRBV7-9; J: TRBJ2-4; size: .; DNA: TGTGCCAGCAGCTACACCACAGGGGTGCTACAGATCGGGAACATTCAGTACTTC; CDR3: CASSYTTGVLQIGNIQYF
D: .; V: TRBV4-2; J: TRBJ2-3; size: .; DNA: TGTGCCAGCAGCCAAGAGGGTGGCAGCACAGATACGCAGTATTTT; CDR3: CASSQEGGSTDTQYF
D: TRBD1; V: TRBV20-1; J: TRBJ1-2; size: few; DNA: TGCAGTGCTAGCCTCACAGGGGGGTATGGCTACACCTTC; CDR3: CSASLTGGYGYTF
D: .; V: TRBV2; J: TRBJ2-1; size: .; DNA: TGTGCCAGCAGCCTGCGCGGAATCAACAATGAGCAGTTCTTC; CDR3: CASSLRGINNEQFF
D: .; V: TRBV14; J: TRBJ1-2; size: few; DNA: TGTGCCAGCAGCCAAGGCAGATTTTTCTATGGCTACACCTTC; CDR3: CASSQGRFFYGYTF
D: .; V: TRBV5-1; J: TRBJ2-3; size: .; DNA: TGCGCCAGCAGCTTGGACGGGACGGGATCAGATACGCAGTATTTT; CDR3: CASSLDGTGSDTQYF
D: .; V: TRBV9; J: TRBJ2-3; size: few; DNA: TGTGCCAGCAGCTTGGGGGGGCGGGGAAGCACAGATACGCAGTATTTT; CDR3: CASSLGGRGSTDTQYF
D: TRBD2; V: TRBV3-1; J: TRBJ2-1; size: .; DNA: TGTGCCAGCAGCCCCGGCCCTAGCGGGGACGGGTCCTACAATGAGCAGTTCTTC; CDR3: CASSPGPSGDGSYNEQFF
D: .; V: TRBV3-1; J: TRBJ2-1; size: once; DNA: TGTGCCAGCAGCCAAGAGCTACGCGGACGGGAGTTCTTC; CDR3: CASSQELRGREFF
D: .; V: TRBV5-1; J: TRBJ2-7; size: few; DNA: TGCGCCAGCAGCTTGGCGTATATGGGCAGTTCCTACGAGCAGTACTTC; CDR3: CASSLAYMGSSYEQYF
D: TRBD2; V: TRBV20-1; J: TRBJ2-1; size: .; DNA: TGCAGTGCTAGAGTGCTAGCGGGAGGGGGGGATGAGCAGTTCTTC; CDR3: CSARVLAGGGDEQFF
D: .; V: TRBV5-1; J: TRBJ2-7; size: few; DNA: TGCGCCAGCAGATTAGCAGTTCTCTCCTACGAGCAGTACTTC; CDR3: CASRLAVLSYEQYF
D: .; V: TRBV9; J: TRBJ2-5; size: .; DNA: TGTGCCAGCAGCGTAGTAGGCAGTAGGGGAGAGACCCAGTACTTC; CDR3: CASSVVGSRGETQYF
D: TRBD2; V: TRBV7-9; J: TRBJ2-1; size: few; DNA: TGTGCCAGCAGCTTAGGATCGACAGCGGGAGGCGGTGAGCAGTTCTTC; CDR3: CASSLGSTAGGGEQFF
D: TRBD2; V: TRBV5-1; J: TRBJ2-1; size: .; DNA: TGCGCCAGCAGCTTTCGGGGACTAGCGGACAATGAGCAGTTCTTC; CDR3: CASSFRGLADNEQFF
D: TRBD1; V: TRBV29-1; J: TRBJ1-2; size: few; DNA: TGCAGTGCAGGGGGCGAAAATGGCTACACCTTC; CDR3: CSAGGENGYTF
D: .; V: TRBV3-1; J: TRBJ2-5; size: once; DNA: TGTGCCAGCAGCCAAGGACCAGTGGGGACCCAGTACTTC; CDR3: CASSQGPVGTQYF
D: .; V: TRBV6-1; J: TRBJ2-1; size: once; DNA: TGTGCCAACAGGGGGACGATTGGCGGGGGGAAAAACAAAGAGCAGTTCTTC; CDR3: CANRGTIGGGKNKEQFF
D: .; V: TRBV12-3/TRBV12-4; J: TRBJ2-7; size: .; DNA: TGTGCCAGCAGTTTAGGGGGCGAGGCCTACGAGCAGTACTTC; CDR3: CASSLGGEAYEQYF
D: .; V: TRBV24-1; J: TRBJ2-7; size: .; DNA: TGTGCCACCAGTCCTACAGGGTGGGGCGAGCAGTACTTC; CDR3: CATSPTGWGEQYF
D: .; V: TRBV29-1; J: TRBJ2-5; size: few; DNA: TGCAGCGTTGAACAGGCGACTTCAAAAGAGACCCAGTACTTC; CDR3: CSVEQATSKETQYF
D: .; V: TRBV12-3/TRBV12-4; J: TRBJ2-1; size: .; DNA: TGTGCCAGCGCAGGGTCCTACAATGAGCAGTTCTTC; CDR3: CASAGSYNEQFF
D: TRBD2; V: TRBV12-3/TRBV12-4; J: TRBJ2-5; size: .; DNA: TGTGCCAGCAGACCCGCGGGGGGGACCCAGTACTTC; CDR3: CASRPAGGTQYF
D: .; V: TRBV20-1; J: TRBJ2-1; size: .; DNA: TGCAGTGCTAGGCTAGGGCAATATGAGCAGTTCTTC; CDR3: CSARLGQYEQFF
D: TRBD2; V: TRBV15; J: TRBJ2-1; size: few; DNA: TGTGCCACCAGCAGAGATCCTGGACTAGCGGGGGCTTACAATGAGCAGTTCTTC; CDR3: CATSRDPGLAGAYNEQFF